A single sample is the source of the 23 T cell receptor beta chains below, sequenced in a study of cytomegalovirus exposure and HLA in healthy donors (dated by TCRdb to about 2017). Receptor libraries were prepared by the immunoSEQ multiplex PCR assay. A mixture of 60 forward primers for TCR Vbeta segments and 13 reverse primers for TCR Jbeta segments was used in the multiplex PCR. TCRdb took over this immuneACCESS table, retaining in-frame rearrangements with V and J assigned. Such tables are incomplete; in checked studies, under half of the missing clones stem from an unresolved V gene, and the remainder is unexplained. The sample includes approximately 83,000 clones, with around 81% observed a single time. Around 2% of the sample lies in the top ten. The sequencing sample was made of PBMCs. The receptors shown here come from a man aged 18 to 29 in good health and CMV-seronegative.

This CDR3 is CASRLDTEQYF. The DNA for the CDR3 is TGTGCCAGCAGGCTGGACACCGAGCAGTACTTC. The chain is built from TRBV6-1 and TRBJ2-7; possible D gene TRBD1, 5 bases. This CDR3 contains 11 residues. V was trimmed by 6 bases and J by 6 bases, leaving 9 bases between them. CDR1 MNHNS and CDR2 SASEGT come from the germline V gene.

This chain uses TRBV7-8 with TRBJ1-6; maybe TRBD1 (6 bases). Trimming took 2 bases from V and 10 from J, leaving 15 bases between them. The CDR3 has 15 amino acids. CDR1 and CDR2 (germline): SGHVS, FQNEAQ. The DNA for the CDR3 is TGTGCCAGCAGCTTAAGGGGGATGTCTGAATCACCCCTCCACTTT. Protein: CASSLRGMSESPLHF.

The rearrangement uses TRBV2 and TRBJ1-2, with 7 bases aligning to TRBD1. Germline V CDR1 and CDR2: SNHLY, FYNNEI. After removal of 7 bases from V and 2 bases from J, the junction contained 7 bases not matched to a gene. The CDR3 spans 14 residues. CDR3 coding DNA: TGTGCCAGCAAGAGGACAGGCCCAAACTATGGCTACACCTTC. It encodes CASKRTGPNYGYTF.

The chain carries TRBV14 and TRBJ1-2, with TRBD1 identical over 7 bases. There are 15 residues in the CDR3. Germline CDR1 SGHDN, CDR2 FVKESK. The trim removed 1 base at V and 3 bases at J, leaving 5 bases unmatched. CDR3 DNA sequence: TGTGCCAGCAGCCAAGGGGACAGATACTACTATGGCTACACCTTC. It translates to CASSQGDRYYYGYTF.

This rearrangement joins TRBV9 to TRBJ1-4; D call uncertain. CDR3 length: 15 residues. Trimming took off 3 bases at V and 3 bases at J, with 12 bases between the two ends. Germline CDR1 and CDR2: SGDLS and YYNGEE. CDR3: CASSGGGSPNEKLFF. CDR3 in DNA: TGTGCCAGCAGCGGGGGTGGGAGCCCTAATGAAAAACTGTTTTTT.

The rearrangement links TRBV10-1 to TRBJ2-2; D is uncertain. This CDR3 is 14 amino acids long. The V and J ends lost 4 bases and 5 bases respectively, with 11 bases between them. In germline, CDR1 is WNHNN, CDR2 SYGVQD (reference sequence). The CDR3 spells CASSGGVRTGELFF. CDR3 nucleotide sequence: TGCGCCAGCAGTGGAGGAGTAAGGACCGGGGAGCTGTTTTTT.

Concerning this clone: A read error may produce the germline difference seen at one junction end. The chain has TRBV5-1 and TRBJ2-7; 9 positions match TRBD2. This CDR3 comprises 17 residues. Germline loops: CDR1 SGHRS, CDR2 YFSETQ. CDR3 nucleotides: TGCGCCAGCAGCTTGGAGGGTAGCGGGGGAGCGTCCTCCGAGCAGTACTTC. It translates to CASSLEGSGGASSEQYF. Complete variable domain (other parts from reference TRBV5-1 and TRBJ2-7): KAGVTQTPRYLIKTRGQQVTLSCSPISGHRSVSWYQQTPGQGLQFLFEYFSETQRNKGNFPGRFSGRQFSNSRSEMNVSTLELGDSALYLCASSLEGSGGASSEQYFGPGTRLTVT.

The chain joins TRBV9 to TRBJ1-1; D not resolved. The CDR3 spans 12 residues. The V gene lost 7 bases and the J gene lost 0 bases, with 7 bases spanning the gap. Germline values: CDR1 SGDLS, CDR2 YYNGEE. The CDR3: CASRGVNTEAFF. The CDR3 nucleotides read TGTGCCAGCCGCGGCGTGAACACTGAAGCTTTCTTT.

The genes are TRBV4-1 and TRBJ2-5; tentatively, D is TRBD2 (6 bases). The CDR3 extends over 14 amino acids. Trimming took off 3 bases at V and 2 bases at J, with 10 bases between the two ends. Germline lookup yields CDR1 MGHRA and CDR2 YSYEKL. The CDR3, as DNA: TGCGCCAGCAGCCAGGGGGAGGAACAAGAGACCCAGTACTTC. Amino acids: CASSQGEEQETQYF.

As regards this clone: Different DNA sequences within this sample yield the same CDR3. The gene calls are TRBV11-2 and TRBJ2-5; D is perhaps TRBD1 (6 bases). Looked up from germline, CDR1 is SGHAT and CDR2 is FQNNGV. The germline V and J ends were trimmed by 1 base and 1 base, with 7 bases remaining between them. This CDR3 contains 14 residues. The CDR3 DNA sequence: TGTGCCAGCAGCTTAGGGACAGTCCAAGAGACCCAGTACTTC. The encoded protein is CASSLGTVQETQYF.

The chain couples TRBV18 to TRBJ1-6, with D uncertain. Germline loops: CDR1 KGHSH, CDR2 LQKENI. The V gene lost 0 bases and the J gene lost 6 bases, with 9 bases spanning the gap. The CDR3 totals 15 residues. CDR3 in amino acids: CASSPPNRANSPLHF. In nucleotides, the CDR3 is TGTGCCAGCTCACCACCTAACAGAGCTAATTCACCCCTCCACTTT.

The chain carries TRBV7-2 and TRBJ1-3; D gene unclear. V was shortened by 3 bases and J by 0 bases, with 18 bases between the two germline ends. In germline, CDR1 is SGHTA, CDR2 FQGNSA. The CDR3 extends over 18 amino acids. CDR3 region: CASSLKVLPQISGNTIYF. The DNA of the CDR3 is TGTGCCAGCAGCTTGAAGGTCCTCCCACAGATCTCTGGAAACACCATATATTTT.

This chain uses TRBV2 with TRBJ1-1; 7 bases map to TRBD1. The length of the CDR3 is 19 residues. Germline V gene data show CDR1 as SNHLY and CDR2 as FYNNEI. Unmatched junction bases numbered 19, after V lost 6 bases and J lost 0 bases. This CDR3 is CASSILREQGSPVNTEAFF. The DNA for the CDR3 is TGTGCCAGCAGCATTCTACGAGAACAGGGGTCCCCGGTGAACACTGAAGCTTTCTTT.

The chain couples TRBV5-4 to TRBJ1-1; no clear D gene. Deletions cut 1 base from V and 8 bases from J, with 15 bases between. This CDR3 is built from 14 residues. Looked up from germline, CDR1 is SGHNT and CDR2 is YYREEE (reference sequence). The CDR3 DNA follows: TGTGCCAGCAGCTTGACCCGGGATGGAGGGGAAGCTTTCTTT. Translation gives CASSLTRDGGEAFF.

V is TRBV6-1 and J is TRBJ2-7; D possibly corresponds to TRBD2 (6 bases). Germline CDR1 reads MNHNS; CDR2 reads SASEGT. The V end lost 4 bases, the J end lost 2 bases, and 15 bases lay between the germline ends. CDR3 length: 15 amino acids. The CDR3 protein is CASSVGTGTTYEQYF. The CDR3 coding sequence is TGTGCCAGCAGTGTTGGGACTGGTACTACCTACGAGCAGTACTTC.

V usage is TRBV15 and J usage is TRBJ2-3; D not certain. Trimming took off 0 bases at V and 1 base at J, with 17 bases between the two ends. CDR3 length: 18 amino acids. The germline gives CDR1 LNHNV, CDR2 YYDKDF (reference sequence). CDR3 DNA sequence: TGTGCCACCAGCAGAGAAATTTTGGCTTTGGCCCGCACAGATACGCAGTATTTT. Translation: CATSREILALARTDTQYF.

The CDR3 DNA follows: TGTGCCAGCAGCTTACAGGGAGGGTCTGGAAACACCATATATTTT. Translated, it gives CASSLQGGSGNTIYF. The chain couples TRBV7-2 to TRBJ1-3; D possibly corresponds to TRBD1 (5 bases). V was cut by 2 bases and J by 1 base, with 9 bases left in between. Looked up from germline, CDR1 is SGHTA and CDR2 is FQGNSA. The CDR3 loop spans 15 amino acids.

The V gene is TRBV25-1, the J gene TRBJ2-7, with D possibly matching TRBD1 (6 bases). The V gene's germline CDR1 is MGHDK and CDR2 SYGVNS. The CDR3 runs 12 residues. V gave up 6 bases and J gave up 4 bases, with 10 bases separating them. CDR3 DNA sequence: TGTGCCAGCAGCACGACAGGTTACGAGCAGTACTTC. This codes for CASSTTGYEQYF.

The chain recombines TRBV19 with TRBJ1-3; a weak D match, TRBD1 (5 bases). The CDR3 has 15 amino acids. Trimming left V 6 bases short and J 0 bases short, with 12 bases between. Germline V gene lookup returns CDR1 LNHDA and CDR2 SQIVND (reference sequence). The CDR3 here is CASRDPDNSGNTIYF. The CDR3, as DNA: TGTGCCAGTAGGGACCCGGACAACTCTGGAAACACCATATATTTT.

This clone has just a few counts. V is TRBV9 and J is TRBJ2-3, with 7 bases fitting TRBD2. Germline V lookup: CDR1 SGDLS, CDR2 YYNGEE. Germline trimming cut 0 bases from V and 4 bases from J; bases unmatched to any gene: 11. This CDR3 is built from 17 residues. The CDR3: CASSVALGGIVADTQYF. The DNA of the CDR3 is TGTGCCAGCAGCGTAGCCCTGGGGGGGATCGTTGCAGATACGCAGTATTTT.

DNA for the CDR3: TGCGCCAGCAGCCAACCTGGCCGGGACAGGTCGAACACCGGGGAGCTGTTTTTT. It specifies CASSQPGRDRSNTGELFF. The chain employs TRBV4-1 and TRBJ2-2; 8 nucleotides match TRBD1. V shed 2 bases, J shed 0 bases, and the junction held 8 bases outside the gene matches. The CDR3 totals 18 residues. Germline assignment: CDR1 MGHRA and CDR2 YSYEKL.

The rearrangement joins TRBV18 to TRBJ1-1; 8 bases fit TRBD1. This CDR3 region has 15 residues. The V and J ends lost 4 bases and 5 bases, in that order; junction bases with no gene match: 9. Germline V gene sequence: CDR1 KGHSH, CDR2 LQKENI. The CDR3 DNA follows: TGTGCCAGCTCACGGACAGGGTCGGTGGGGACTGAAGCTTTCTTT. This codes for CASSRTGSVGTEAFF.

CDR3 loop: CASSAGQSYEQYF. The CDR3 DNA reads TGTGCCAGTAGCGCGGGACAGTCCTACGAGCAGTACTTC. The chain links TRBV19 to TRBJ2-7; weak D call: TRBD1 (7 bases). The CDR3 loop spans 13 amino acids. V was shortened by 6 bases and J by 1 base, with 10 bases between the two germline ends. Germline V gene sequence: CDR1 LNHDA, CDR2 SQIVND (reference sequence).